Each of the 28 T cell receptor beta chains below was sequenced from the same sample in a study of cytomegalovirus exposure and HLA in healthy donors. Researchers ran the PCR with 60 Vbeta and 13 Jbeta primers. The protocol was immunoSEQ multiplex PCR, while the TCRdb copy is restricted to in-frame clones and leaves out a portion. This sample has approximately 170,000 clones; around 83% occur once, and the top ten carry about 4%. Sequencing was carried out using PBMCs. The receptors originated from a man over 45 in good health and CMV-seropositive.

The CDR3 bases are TGTGCCAGTAGGGGGGGTGGGGCGAATGGGAATGAGCAGTTCTTC. Protein sequence: CASRGGGANGNEQFF. V and J are TRBV19 and TRBJ2-1; a possible D gene is TRBD2 (6 bases). In germline, CDR1 is LNHDA, CDR2 SQIVND (reference sequence). The CDR3 sequence is 15 residues long. V lost 6 bases, J lost 7 bases, and 19 bases lay in between.

This chain links TRBV7-3 with TRBJ1-6; 7 positions agree with TRBD1. There are 14 residues in the CDR3. Germline V lookup: CDR1 SGHTA, CDR2 FQGTGA. Unmatched junction bases numbered 9, after V lost 4 bases and J lost 12 bases. The CDR3 bases are TGTGCCAGCAGCTCTAACGGGGACAGTCGACCCCTCCACTTT. It codes for CASSSNGDSRPLHF.

The CDR3 region is CASSFLSSGRQPQHF. The CDR3 DNA is TGTGCCAGCAGTTTCCTGTCGTCAGGGCGCCAGCCCCAGCATTTT. The rearrangement uses TRBV28 and TRBJ1-5; TRBD1 is a possible D gene (5 bases). Germline CDR1 reads MDHEN; CDR2 reads SYDVKM. This CDR3 has 15 residues. With 3 bases removed from V and 7 bases from J, the gap between germline ends came to 16 bases.

The chain joins TRBV5-1 to TRBJ2-1, with D possibly matching TRBD1 (5 bases). Germline lookup yields CDR1 SGHRS and CDR2 YFSETQ. Trimming stripped 1 base from V and 4 bases from J, with 6 bases between. The CDR3 spans 13 residues. CDR3 in amino acids: CASSLQGYNEQFF. CDR3 DNA sequence: TGCGCCAGCAGCTTGCAGGGATACAATGAGCAGTTCTTC. Combining the CDR3 with reference TRBV5-1 and TRBJ2-1 gives the whole variable domain KAGVTQTPRYLIKTRGQQVTLSCSPISGHRSVSWYQQTPGQGLQFLFEYFSETQRNKGNFPGRFSGRQFSNSRSEMNVSTLELGDSALYLCASSLQGYNEQFFGPGTRLTVL.

The rearrangement links TRBV5-1 to TRBJ2-3, with D perhaps TRBD2 (6 bases). The CDR3 loop spans 15 amino acids. V dropped 4 bases and J dropped 0 bases, with 12 bases sitting between them. Germline V gene lookup returns CDR1 SGHRS and CDR2 YFSETQ. The DNA for the CDR3 is TGCGCCAGCAGCCCCACTAGCTTCAGCACAGATACGCAGTATTTT. Its protein is CASSPTSFSTDTQYF.

This clone was found once. Additional DNA sequences in this sample encode the identical CDR3. The chain couples TRBV6-1 to TRBJ1-5, with TRBD1 matching 7 bases. This CDR3 has 13 residues. Germline V CDR1 and CDR2: MNHNS, SASEGT. J was trimmed by 4 bases and V by 6 bases; bases with no gene match: 3. CDR3 bases: TGTGCCAGCAGCGGGACAGATAATCAGCCCCAGCATTTT. Its protein is CASSGTDNQPQHF.

There are a few counts of this clone. In DNA, the CDR3 is TGTGCCAGCAGTCGAACGACTAGCGGGATGGAGACCCAGTACTTC. It yields the protein CASSRTTSGMETQYF. The V call is TRBV6-5, the J call TRBJ2-5, with 11 bases aligning to TRBD2. J lost 5 bases, V lost 5 bases, and 7 bases had no gene match. The CDR3 loop spans 15 amino acids. Germline CDR1 and CDR2: MNHEY and SVGAGI.

The chain carries TRBV5-1 and TRBJ1-6; 9 bases are shared with TRBD1. Germline-derived CDR1 and CDR2 are SGHRS and YFSETQ. V shed 4 bases, J shed 10 bases, and the junction held 6 bases outside the gene matches. This CDR3 is built from 14 residues. CDR3 protein: CASSERTGDSPLHF. As DNA, the CDR3 is TGCGCCAGCAGCGAAAGGACAGGGGACTCACCCCTCCACTTT.

DNA for the CDR3: TGTGCCAGCAGTTACTCGACTTACTCCGGGGAGCTGTTTTTT. Translation: CASSYSTYSGELFF. The chain links TRBV6-5 to TRBJ2-2, with D unresolved. This CDR3 is built from 14 residues. The V end was cut by 0 bases, the J end by 6 bases, with 8 bases between. The germline V gene encodes CDR1 MNHEY and CDR2 SVGAGI.

The chain couples TRBV15 to TRBJ2-2, with D tentatively TRBD1 (5 bases). Germline CDR1 LNHNV, CDR2 YYDKDF (reference sequence). This CDR3 spans 15 amino acids. The ends were cut back, 3 bases at V and 2 bases at J, with 10 bases in the middle. DNA of the CDR3: TGTGCCACCAGCAGGTGGGGCCCCAACACCGGGGAGCTGTTTTTT. Its protein is CATSRWGPNTGELFF. Supplemented by reference TRBV15 and TRBJ2-2, the full variable domain reads DAMVIQNPRYQVTQFGKPVTLSCSQTLNHNVMYWYQQKSSQAPKLLFHYYDKDFNNEADTPDNFQSRRPNTSFCFLDIRSPGLGDTAMYLCATSRWGPNTGELFFGEGSRLTVL.

The chain joins TRBV7-8 to TRBJ2-5; the match to TRBD2 covers 10 bases. V was clipped by 6 bases and J by 5 bases; unmatched bases: 12. The CDR3 loop spans 16 amino acids. Germline loops: CDR1 SGHVS, CDR2 FQNEAQ. DNA of the CDR3: TGTGCCAGCAGAGCAAAAAGAGCGGGAGGGTGGGAGACCCAGTACTTC. This encodes CASRAKRAGGWETQYF.

The genes are TRBV10-1 and TRBJ2-2; 8 positions agree with TRBD2. Germline CDR1 reads WNHNN; CDR2 reads SYGVQD (reference sequence). The V and J ends lost 6 bases and 1 base, in that order; junction bases with no gene match: 1. The CDR3 is made up of 14 amino acids. The CDR3: CASRAGGNTGELFF. The CDR3 bases are TGCGCCAGCAGGGCGGGGGGGAACACCGGGGAGCTGTTTTTT.

The J gene is TRBJ2-3, the V gene TRBV13, with TRBD2 matching 11 bases. V shed 8 bases and J 1 base; nucleotides not matched to a gene: 8. Germline V CDR1 and CDR2: PRHDT, FYEKMQ (reference sequence). There are 16 residues in the CDR3. CDR3 sequence reads: CASGTSGSGGTDTQYF. Written as DNA, the CDR3 is TGTGCCAGCGGGACTAGCGGATCCGGGGGCACAGATACGCAGTATTTT.

The V gene is TRBV14, the J gene TRBJ2-1; tentatively, D is TRBD1 (5 bases). This CDR3 has 17 residues. Per the germline V gene, CDR1 is SGHDN and CDR2 is FVKESK. Trimming pared 0 bases from V and 4 bases from J, leaving 16 bases between. Here the CDR3 DNA reads TGTGCCAGCAGCCAAGAAGGGGTGGGATGGGAATACAATGAGCAGTTCTTC. Protein product: CASSQEGVGWEYNEQFF.

This clone was observed a few times. The V gene is TRBV15, the J gene TRBJ2-7; the match to TRBD1 covers 8 bases. V was clipped by 4 bases and J by 4 bases; unmatched bases: 9. Germline-derived CDR1 and CDR2 are LNHNV and YYDKDF (reference sequence). This CDR3 region has 15 residues. The CDR3 here is CATSTYPGGAYEQYF. CDR3 DNA: TGTGCCACCAGCACTTACCCAGGGGGCGCATACGAGCAGTACTTC. Drawing the rest from reference TRBV15 and TRBJ2-7, the complete variable domain is DAMVIQNPRYQVTQFGKPVTLSCSQTLNHNVMYWYQQKSSQAPKLLFHYYDKDFNNEADTPDNFQSRRPNTSFCFLDIRSPGLGDTAMYLCATSTYPGGAYEQYFGPGTRLTVT.

The chain joins TRBV30 to TRBJ2-6; tentatively, D is TRBD2 (6 bases). The germline V and J ends were trimmed by 6 bases and 0 bases, with 12 bases remaining between them. The length of the CDR3 is 15 residues. Germline V lookup: CDR1 GTSNPN, CDR2 SVGIG (reference sequence). As DNA, the CDR3 is TGTGCCTGCCTGGGACTGTTCTCTGGGGCCAACGTCCTGACTTTC. Encoded protein: CACLGLFSGANVLTF.

The chain has TRBV27 and TRBJ2-1; 9 positions agree with TRBD2. Germline V gene lookup returns CDR1 MNHEY and CDR2 SMNVEV (reference sequence). This CDR3 region has 15 residues. V lost 5 bases, J lost 5 bases, and 7 bases stayed unmatched. CDR3 coding DNA: TGTGCCAGCAGTCCTTTGGCGGGAGGGGACAATGAGCAGTTCTTC. It codes for CASSPLAGGDNEQFF.

V gene TRBV7-2 combines with J gene TRBJ2-5, with 10 bases identical to TRBD2. The CDR3 is 17 amino acids. V was pared by 0 bases and J by 5 bases, with 9 bases of the junction left unmatched. The germline gives CDR1 SGHTA, CDR2 FQGNSA. The CDR3 here is CASSLASGGALRETQYF. The CDR3 DNA is TGTGCCAGCAGCTTAGCGAGCGGGGGGGCGCTGAGGGAGACCCAGTACTTC. Full variable domain (outside the CDR3, taken from reference TRBV7-2 and TRBJ2-5): GAGVSQSPSNKVTEKGKDVELRCDPISGHTALYWYRQSLGQGLEFLIYFQGNSAPDKSGLPSDRFSAERTGGSVSTLTIQRTQQEDSAVYLCASSLASGGALRETQYFGPGTRLLVL.

The rearrangement joins TRBV4-1 to TRBJ2-5; 7 positions agree with TRBD1. This CDR3 has 14 residues. After removal of 4 bases from V and 5 bases from J, the junction contained 7 bases not matched to a gene. Germline CDR1 MGHRA, CDR2 YSYEKL. The CDR3 DNA sequence: TGCGCCAGCAGCCCTACAGGGGATCGGGAGACCCAGTACTTC. Translating gives CASSPTGDRETQYF.

The chain combines TRBV5-5 with TRBJ1-3; perhaps TRBD1 as D (6 bases). CDR1 and CDR2 (germline): SGHKS, YYEKEE (reference sequence). V shed 4 bases and J shed 0 bases, with 11 bases lying between them. CDR3 length equals 15 residues. In nucleotides, the CDR3 is TGTGCCAGCAGCCCGGACAGTTTCTCTGGAAACACCATATATTTT. It translates to CASSPDSFSGNTIYF.

V gene TRBV6-1 combines with J gene TRBJ2-1; a possible D gene is TRBD2 (6 bases). The CDR3 is 13 amino acids. Germline lookup yields CDR1 MNHNS and CDR2 SASEGT. The V end lost 7 bases, the J end lost 3 bases, and 10 bases lay between the germline ends. Written as DNA, the CDR3 is TGTGCCAGCATGGGACTCCTCTACAATGAGCAGTTCTTC. It codes for CASMGLLYNEQFF.

The chain is built from TRBV30 and TRBJ2-3; 11 bases agree with TRBD2. The CDR3 covers 16 residues. The germline gives CDR1 GTSNPN, CDR2 SVGIG (reference sequence). The DNA for the CDR3 is TGTGCGACTAGCGGGGCGCCAACGGCGGGCACAGATACGCAGTATTTT. It specifies CATSGAPTAGTDTQYF. The variable domain in full, with the rest retrieved from reference TRBV30 and TRBJ2-3, is SQTIHQWPATLVQPVGSPLSLECTVEGTSNPNLYWYRQAAGRGLQLLFYSVGIGQISSEVPQNLSASRPQDRQFILSSKKLLLSDSGFYLCATSGAPTAGTDTQYFGPGTRLTVL.

The chain combines TRBV27 with TRBJ1-1, with 7 bases lining up with TRBD1. The length of the CDR3 is 15 residues. V dropped 4 bases and J dropped 4; count of bases not matched to a gene: 9. Germline V gives CDR1 MNHEY, CDR2 SMNVEV (reference sequence). Written as DNA, the CDR3 is TGTGCCAGCAGTTCCCTCAAGACAGGGCGCACTGAAGCTTTCTTT. Translating gives CASSSLKTGRTEAFF.

V usage is TRBV19 and J usage is TRBJ2-7; TRBD2 is a possible D gene (5 bases). From germline, CDR1 is LNHDA and CDR2 SQIVND (reference sequence). The CDR3 has 13 amino acids. Trimming stripped 5 bases from V and 6 bases from J, with 14 bases between. In DNA form, the CDR3 reads TGTGCCAGTAGTCCCCCGGGGTGGTCCGAGCAGTACTTC. Protein sequence: CASSPPGWSEQYF.

The chain has TRBV7-8 and TRBJ1-1; the D is unclear. The germline V and J ends were trimmed by 1 base and 4 bases, with 13 bases remaining between them. The CDR3 spans 15 residues. Germline assignment: CDR1 SGHVS and CDR2 FQNEAQ. For the CDR3, the DNA is TGTGCCAGCAGCTTAGGTATGGGCAGATTCACTGAAGCTTTCTTT. Translated: CASSLGMGRFTEAFF. Supplemented by reference TRBV7-8 and TRBJ1-1, the full variable domain reads GAGVSQSPRYKVAKRGQDVALRCDPISGHVSLFWYQQALGQGPEFLTYFQNEAQLDKSGLPSDRFFAERPEGSVSTLKIQRTQQEDSAVYLCASSLGMGRFTEAFFGQGTRLTVV.

The V and J genes are TRBV27 and TRBJ1-1; possibly TRBD1 for D (6 bases). This CDR3 comprises 15 residues. Trimming removed 6 bases from V and 1 base from J, with 15 bases in between. The germline CDR1 and CDR2 sequences are MNHEY and SMNVEV (reference sequence). The CDR3 protein is CASSLAGTTNTEAFF. Here the CDR3 DNA reads TGTGCCAGCAGCCTAGCCGGGACAACGAACACTGAAGCTTTCTTT.

Regarding this clone: Other DNA sequences in the sample encode the same CDR3. The chain uses TRBV7-3 and TRBJ2-1; 7 nucleotides agree with TRBD2. This CDR3 contains 11 residues. Germline values: CDR1 SGHTA, CDR2 FQGTGA. Unmatched junction bases numbered 0, after V lost 3 bases and J lost 10 bases. The CDR3 loop is CASSLGGEQFF. The CDR3 DNA reads TGTGCCAGCAGCTTGGGGGGGGAGCAGTTCTTC.

V gene TRBV11-3 combines with J gene TRBJ2-1, with TRBD2 matching over 7 bases. This CDR3 spans 16 amino acids. V lost 5 bases, J lost 2 bases, and 9 bases stayed unmatched. Germline V gives CDR1 SGHNT, CDR2 YENEEA. The CDR3 sequence: CASSPFAGVTYNEQFF. In nucleotides, the CDR3 is TGTGCCAGCAGCCCCTTCGCGGGAGTGACCTACAATGAGCAGTTCTTC.